This TCR beta chain was identified in a study of T cell repertoires in cytomegalovirus infection. Turning to this clonotype: Its specificity is not known.

TCRdb itself ran the reads through MiXCR, one entry per CDR3 protein. The table shows under 500,000 distinct CDR3 sequences, with more than 40% occurring only once. V lost 0 bases to trimming and J lost 0 bases, with 14 bases between them. Germline CDR1 and CDR2: DFQATT and SNEGSKA (reference sequence). CDR3 length equals 17 residues. This material consisted of cultured PBMCs, taken from culture after CMV antigen stimulation. The clonotype was recovered from a human donor in good health (CMV status not recorded). Some clones in this sample may be carry-over from other donors' samples. The chain is built from TRBV20-1 and TRBJ1-4; maybe TRBD1 (6 bases). The chain's CDR3 is CSARDVTGHATNEKLFF. The DNA for the CDR3 is TGCAGTGCTAGAGATGTGACAGGCCATGCAACTAATGAAAAACTGTTTTTT.